The rows below give T cell receptor beta chains drawn from one sample of a study of T-cell reconstitution after alpha-beta-depleted transplantation in children. MiXCR, run by TCRdb on the PCR reads, gives a single entry per CDR3 protein. Counted here are a few hundred thousand distinct CDR3 sequences, around 17% occurring once; the ten biggest clones make up approximately 3%. The sample in question was PBMCs from the stem cell graft donor, obtained from the stem cell graft. The receptors were sampled from a human donor who donated a stem cell graft to a child with acute lymphoblastic leukemia. Both conserved end residues are trimmed from each CDR3.

J gene: TRBJ1-2; V gene: TRBV29-1; CDR3 protein: SVEVAGRQGYYGYT
J gene: TRBJ2-3; V gene: TRBV7-8; CDR3 protein: ASSLPATSGRAPDTQY
J gene: TRBJ2-1; V gene: TRBV7-3; CDR3 protein: ASSTFPGLAGVGNEQF
J gene: TRBJ1-1; V gene: TRBV19; CDR3 protein: ASIFRTGGAGAEAF
J gene: TRBJ2-1; V gene: TRBV5-4; CDR3 protein: ASATTTGYNNEQF
J gene: TRBJ2-5; V gene: TRBV3-1; CDR3 protein: ASQLAGLQETQY
J gene: TRBJ2-7; V gene: TRBV5-1; CDR3 protein: ASGLAVTYEQY
J gene: TRBJ2-7; V gene: TRBV5-1; CDR3 protein: ASSTTGTGAYEQY
J gene: TRBJ2-4; V gene: TRBV12-3/TRBV12-4; CDR3 protein: ASRARTGLAKNIQY
J gene: TRBJ2-7; V gene: TRBV25-1; CDR3 protein: ASSEWGTGSYEQY
J gene: TRBJ2-7; V gene: TRBV7-9; CDR3 protein: ASSFFLYEQY
J gene: TRBJ2-5; V gene: TRBV7-2; CDR3 protein: ASSPGGTQETQY
J gene: TRBJ1-1; V gene: TRBV6-1; CDR3 protein: ASTLGFGNTEAF
J gene: TRBJ2-5; V gene: TRBV7-9; CDR3 protein: ASSLAHVADSRETQY
J gene: TRBJ2-3; V gene: TRBV5-1; CDR3 protein: ASSFPLSSTDTQY
J gene: TRBJ2-7; V gene: TRBV20-1; CDR3 protein: SARSSGSLYEQY
J gene: TRBJ1-1; V gene: TRBV5-6; CDR3 protein: ASWTGDYTEAF
J gene: TRBJ2-7; V gene: TRBV12-3/TRBV12-4; CDR3 protein: ASSGTGLPREQY
J gene: TRBJ1-4; V gene: TRBV5-1; CDR3 protein: ASSLRQGGIGEKLF
J gene: TRBJ2-1; V gene: TRBV18; CDR3 protein: ASSLAGQGTYNEQF
J gene: TRBJ2-1; V gene: TRBV6-2/TRBV6-3; CDR3 protein: ASSPRAGEGSYNEQF
J gene: TRBJ2-5; V gene: TRBV5-1; CDR3 protein: ASSLGQGSETQY
J gene: TRBJ1-1; V gene: TRBV2; CDR3 protein: ASTPGQKNTEAF
J gene: TRBJ2-3; V gene: TRBV10-3; CDR3 protein: AMAPPSSGRADTQY
J gene: TRBJ2-7; V gene: TRBV20-1; CDR3 protein: SARTGAPSGVEQY
J gene: TRBJ2-7; V gene: TRBV2; CDR3 protein: ANRGGSSYEQY
J gene: TRBJ1-5; V gene: TRBV4-1; CDR3 protein: AGSQELETDNQPQH
J gene: TRBJ2-7; V gene: TRBV6-1; CDR3 protein: ATSDRGMWEQY
J gene: TRBJ1-6; V gene: TRBV27; CDR3 protein: ASKAGKNYNSPLH
J gene: TRBJ1-2; V gene: TRBV12-3/TRBV12-4; CDR3 protein: ASSFGVVYGYT
J gene: TRBJ2-1; V gene: TRBV12-3/TRBV12-4; CDR3 protein: ASSFPLAGVGDEQF
J gene: TRBJ2-1; V gene: TRBV7-6; CDR3 protein: ASSGLAETYNEQF
J gene: TRBJ1-1; V gene: TRBV5-1; CDR3 protein: ASSLEGRGPDEAF
J gene: TRBJ2-2; V gene: TRBV7-3; CDR3 protein: ASSLYDLAGDTGELF
J gene: TRBJ1-2; V gene: TRBV28; CDR3 protein: ASSSLGHDYGYT
J gene: TRBJ2-1; V gene: TRBV20-1; CDR3 protein: SARSLGNEQF
J gene: TRBJ2-1; V gene: TRBV6-1; CDR3 protein: ASSEAQGTYNEQF
J gene: TRBJ2-2; V gene: TRBV5-1; CDR3 protein: ASSPAGGHRTGELF
J gene: TRBJ2-1; V gene: TRBV20-1; CDR3 protein: SARAARVVFNEQF
J gene: TRBJ2-1; V gene: TRBV29-1; CDR3 protein: SVAGGANNEQF
J gene: TRBJ2-5; V gene: TRBV29-1; CDR3 protein: SVEGVTQY
J gene: TRBJ2-7; V gene: TRBV27; CDR3 protein: ASSFLSGLEGEQY
J gene: TRBJ2-3; V gene: TRBV28; CDR3 protein: ASSSGQGSWVTDTQY
J gene: TRBJ2-1; V gene: TRBV12-3/TRBV12-4; CDR3 protein: ASSQTSLVDEQF
J gene: TRBJ2-5; V gene: TRBV5-1; CDR3 protein: ASSLSFRLLGETQY
J gene: TRBJ2-7; V gene: TRBV14; CDR3 protein: ASSQGRQGRAEQY
J gene: TRBJ2-7; V gene: TRBV5-1; CDR3 protein: ASTWGSAGGISYEQY
J gene: TRBJ2-1; V gene: TRBV5-1; CDR3 protein: ASSLVTSGSSQQF